A selection of T cell receptor beta chains follows, all from one sample in a study of Tregs in tolerant kidney transplant recipients. Profiling relied on immunoSEQ multiplex PCR, and the TCRdb table lists in-frame clones only, not all of them. The repertoire holds approximately 65,000 clones, roughly 84% seen once, with approximately 4.8% in the top ten. The sample taken for sequencing was CD4+ T cells from blood. These TCRs come from a human donor in good health. Both conserved end residues are trimmed from each CDR3.

j_call cdr3_length v_call cdr3_aa
TRBJ2-1 13 TRBV11-3 ASSRGTGGQDEQF
TRBJ1-3 12 TRBV9 ASSVAGAGNTIY
TRBJ2-5 11 TRBV30 AWGGDLQETQY
TRBJ2-7 10 TRBV19 ASSMSRGEQY
TRBJ2-5 13 TRBV7-9 ASSLPGQRAETQY
TRBJ1-2 13 TRBV30 AWSVLGTLSYGYT
TRBJ2-2 13 TRBV6-1 ASSRTSGSGGELF
TRBJ1-1 12 TRBV6-5 ASKTQGMNTEAF
TRBJ2-1 16 TRBV21-1 ASPKVRNQRGSYNEQF
TRBJ2-1 11 TRBV19 ASGVGGSYEQF
TRBJ2-5 16 TRBV4-1 ASSQGPPRGGPQETQY
TRBJ2-1 13 TRBV4-2 ASSQASGTFNEQF
TRBJ2-3 13 TRBV29-1 SVPREAGSADTQY
TRBJ2-1 16 TRBV11-2 ASSLRLAGGEGYNEQF
TRBJ2-2 13 TRBV7-9 ASSGRGAPTGELF
TRBJ2-7 11 TRBV6-6 ASSETIGHEQY
TRBJ2-3 13 TRBV5-4 ASSLGGAHTDTQY
TRBJ2-7 14 TRBV6-1 ASSERRSGDSYEQY
TRBJ2-7 11 TRBV11-3 ASSTQQGTEQY
TRBJ2-7 13 TRBV4-1 ASSQVTSGGYEQY
TRBJ1-1 14 TRBV7-3 ASSPTDRGSNTEAF
TRBJ2-7 11 TRBV2 ASGQMSSYEQY
TRBJ2-5 13 TRBV2 ASSEGGAESETQY
TRBJ1-1 12 TRBV7-2 ASSLNSENTEAF
TRBJ2-1 13 TRBV5-4 ASSSSSPPGNEQF
TRBJ2-3 14 TRBV11-2 ASSLAGVGLTDTQY
TRBJ1-3 14 TRBV15 ATSRASGGSGNTIY
TRBJ2-7 15 TRBV27 ASMAWGNQQGIHEQY
TRBJ2-7 15 TRBV5-1 ASSPGPASGRSHEQY
TRBJ2-7 11 TRBV4-1 ASSQVQSTEQY
TRBJ2-1 12 TRBV19 ASSVGTLEGGQF
TRBJ2-7 13 TRBV11-2 ASSLSGGPQYEQY
TRBJ2-7 13 TRBV5-5 ASSSSGSTSYEQY
TRBJ1-2 11 TRBV11-2 ASSSKSYYGYT
TRBJ1-4 12 TRBV5-1 ASKQGAGGEKLF
TRBJ2-1 11 TRBV11-3 ASSPRTSNEQF
TRBJ2-5 10 TRBV6-1 ATGRGWETQY
TRBJ2-7 11 TRBV5-4 ASSVISSYEQY
TRBJ2-2 14 TRBV4-2 ASSPDGGEINGELF
TRBJ1-4 12 TRBV2 ASSRDNGDEKLF
TRBJ2-7 16 TRBV5-1 ASSLARDSGRVASEQY
TRBJ2-7 15 TRBV7-8 ASSLVGDIHPSYEQY
TRBJ2-5 10 TRBV5-8 ASLEIESTQY
TRBJ2-7 13 TRBV15 ATSREDHPSYEQY
TRBJ2-7 12 TRBV6-6 ASSQAEGPYEQY
TRBJ1-2 12 TRBV19 ASSIGQGIYGYT
TRBJ1-3 14 TRBV7-9 ASSPGGRGLGNTIY
TRBJ2-3 14 TRBV23-1 ASSQSLTFEADTQY
TRBJ2-7 11 TRBV18 ASSGTARYEQY
TRBJ1-2 15 TRBV11-3 ASSLDSWGGGLYGYT
TRBJ2-7 14 TRBV4-1 ASSQRQLEFFSEQY
TRBJ1-2 10 TRBV5-4 ASSLGPSGYT
TRBJ1-3 12 TRBV28 AARDSRLVDTIY
TRBJ2-2 13 TRBV19 ASSIEPQRPGELF
TRBJ1-6 12 TRBV7-2 ASSLVFGDSPLH
TRBJ2-7 16 TRBV30 AWSVSLRGLAGTYEQY
TRBJ1-1 11 TRBV6-6 ASSRTDTTEAF
TRBJ2-2 12 TRBV6-5 ASGNRVGTGELF
TRBJ1-1 13 TRBV6-5 ASSYSNGANTEAF